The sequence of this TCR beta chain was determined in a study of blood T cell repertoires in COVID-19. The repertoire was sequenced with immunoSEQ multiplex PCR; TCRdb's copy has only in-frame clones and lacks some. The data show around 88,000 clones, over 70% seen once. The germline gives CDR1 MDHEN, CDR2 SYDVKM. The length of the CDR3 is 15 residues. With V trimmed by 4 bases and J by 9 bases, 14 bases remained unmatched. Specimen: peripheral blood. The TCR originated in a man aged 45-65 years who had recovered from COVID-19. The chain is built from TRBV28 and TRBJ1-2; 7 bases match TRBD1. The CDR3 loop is CASSSLLGGSSSYTF. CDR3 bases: TGTGCCAGCAGTTCCCTTTTAGGGGGCAGTAGTAGCTACACCTTC.